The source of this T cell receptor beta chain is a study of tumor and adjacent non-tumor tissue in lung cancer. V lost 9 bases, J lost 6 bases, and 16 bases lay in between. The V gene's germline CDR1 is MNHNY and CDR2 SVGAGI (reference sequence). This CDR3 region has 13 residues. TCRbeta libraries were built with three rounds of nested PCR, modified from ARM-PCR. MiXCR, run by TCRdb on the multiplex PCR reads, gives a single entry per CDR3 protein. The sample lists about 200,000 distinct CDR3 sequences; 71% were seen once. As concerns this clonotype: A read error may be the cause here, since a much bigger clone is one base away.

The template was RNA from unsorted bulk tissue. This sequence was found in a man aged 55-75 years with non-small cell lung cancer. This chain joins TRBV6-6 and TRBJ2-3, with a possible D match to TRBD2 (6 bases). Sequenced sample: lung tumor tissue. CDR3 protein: CASASTGVDTQYF. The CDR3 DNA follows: TGTGCCAGTGCCTCGACGGGGGTTGATACGCAGTATTTT.